Below, 29 T cell receptor beta chains from the same sample are listed, as sequenced in a study of technical replicates of blood from several donors. The method was immunoSEQ multiplex PCR; TCRdb's version includes in-frame clones alone and lacks a portion of them. This table has some 87,000 clones, 95% to 97% appearing once. Input material: T cells isolated from PBMCs. All receptors derive from a human donor in good health.

The V and J genes are TRBV29-1 and TRBJ2-5; maybe TRBD2 (6 bases). Germline V gene data show CDR1 as SQVTM and CDR2 as ANQGSEA. With 8 bases removed from V and 5 bases from J, the gap between germline ends came to 24 bases. The CDR3 length is 15 residues. Here the CDR3 reads CSTTLARDGGETQYF. The CDR3 bases are TGCAGCACAACCCTAGCGAGGGATGGGGGTGAGACCCAGTACTTC.

The rearrangement joins TRBV9 to TRBJ2-5, with 10 bases lining up with TRBD2. The last part of the DNA fits TRBJ2-7 better; the J call may be wrong. Per germline, CDR1 SGDLS and CDR2 YYNGEE. The CDR3 runs to 15 residues. The CDR3 coding sequence is TGTGCCAGCAGCGCAAACCTAGCGGGGGACTACGAGCAGTACTTC. Translated, it gives CASSANLAGDYEQYF.

V is TRBV10-3 and J is TRBJ2-2, with 16 bases lining up with TRBD2. CDR3 size: 15 residues. Trimming at V came to 8 bases and at J to 3 bases, leaving 0 bases not matched to a gene. Germline loops: CDR1 ENHRY, CDR2 SYGVKD. CDR3 residues: CAIGTSGRDTGELFF. The CDR3, as DNA: TGTGCCATCGGGACTAGCGGGAGGGACACCGGGGAGCTGTTTTTT.

V gene TRBV27 combines with J gene TRBJ2-7; possibly TRBD2 for D (5 bases). With 5 bases removed from V and 4 bases from J, the gap between germline ends came to 21 bases. CDR1 is MNHEY and CDR2 is SMNVEV in the germline V gene (reference sequence). This CDR3 contains 16 residues. CDR3 coding DNA: TGTGCCAGCAGTAATCCCCTCGGGAACGGCCCATACGAGCAGTACTTC. Its translation: CASSNPLGNGPYEQYF.

This chain uses TRBV19 with TRBJ1-4; D might be TRBD1 (6 bases). Germline V gene data show CDR1 as LNHDA and CDR2 as SQIVND (reference sequence). The V end was cut by 1 base, the J end by 4 bases, with 10 bases between. The CDR3 totals 15 residues. Written as DNA, the CDR3 is TGTGCCAGTAGTATAGGGACAGCCGGTAATGAAAAACTGTTTTTT. Translating gives CASSIGTAGNEKLFF.

This rearrangement joins TRBV6-6 to TRBJ2-2; D perhaps matches TRBD2 (7 bases). Looked up from germline, CDR1 is MNHNY and CDR2 is SVGAGI (reference sequence). The CDR3 covers 14 residues. For the CDR3, the DNA is TGTGCTACAAGCGGGGACACTAACACCGGGGAGCTGTTTTTT. Translated: CATSGDTNTGELFF.

The V call is TRBV10-3, the J call TRBJ1-2; no clear D. The germline gives CDR1 ENHRY, CDR2 SYGVKD. The CDR3 length is 13 residues. V dropped 6 bases and J dropped 3 bases, with 11 bases sitting between them. CDR3 residues: CAISSGMDYGYTF. DNA of the CDR3: TGTGCCATCAGCTCAGGCATGGACTATGGCTACACCTTC.

The chain has TRBV10-2 and TRBJ1-2; D is unclear. The V end was cut by 7 bases, the J end by 6 bases, with 12 bases between. This CDR3 has 12 residues. Germline V lookup: CDR1 WSHSY, CDR2 SAAADI. The CDR3 sequence: CASTHGNDGYTF. Here the CDR3 DNA reads TGCGCCAGCACCCACGGGAACGATGGCTACACCTTC.

This sequence joins TRBV5-5 and TRBJ2-7; 8 bases fit TRBD2. V lost 4 bases, J lost 2 bases, and 14 bases stayed unmatched. The CDR3 totals 17 residues. Germline CDR1 reads SGHKS; CDR2 reads YYEKEE (reference sequence). The CDR3 DNA sequence: TGTGCCAGCAGCCCGGAAGAGCGGGAGCTCTCAGCCTACGAGCAGTACTTC. Translation: CASSPEERELSAYEQYF.

The V gene is TRBV7-2, the J gene TRBJ2-1; 10 bases agree with TRBD2. The CDR3 runs 15 residues. After removal of 2 bases from V and 7 bases from J, the junction contained 5 bases not matched to a gene. CDR1 and CDR2 from the germline V gene are SGHTA and FQGNSA. The CDR3 sequence: CASSLSSGSTNEQFF. In nucleotides, the CDR3 is TGTGCCAGCAGCTTATCTAGCGGGAGTACTAATGAGCAGTTCTTC.

The rearrangement uses TRBV19 and TRBJ2-2, with TRBD1 matching 12 bases. Trimming at V came to 8 bases and at J to 6 bases, leaving 4 bases not matched to a gene. Germline CDR1 is LNHDA and CDR2 is SQIVND (reference sequence). This CDR3 has 14 amino acids. For the CDR3, the DNA is TGTGCCAGTTCGGGACAGGGGGCGGCCGGGGAGCTGTTTTTT. Protein sequence: CASSGQGAAGELFF.

The chain uses TRBV7-9 and TRBJ1-2; weak D call: TRBD1 (6 bases). Trimming took 1 base from V and 3 from J, leaving 15 bases between them. This CDR3 comprises 16 residues. Germline lookup yields CDR1 SEHNR and CDR2 FQNEAQ (reference sequence). Here the CDR3 reads CASSLEGAGGDYGYTF. The DNA of the CDR3 is TGTGCCAGCAGCTTAGAGGGAGCGGGGGGCGACTATGGCTACACCTTC.

The chain links TRBV4-2 to TRBJ2-3, with 9 bases fitting TRBD1. In germline, CDR1 is LGHNA, CDR2 YNFKEQ. This CDR3 is built from 18 residues. V trimming: 0 bases; J trimming: 2 bases; junction bases outside the gene matches: 9. Here the CDR3 reads CASSQETRDRVTTDTQYF. CDR3 in DNA: TGTGCCAGCAGCCAAGAAACCCGGGACAGGGTAACCACAGATACGCAGTATTTT.

The gene calls are TRBV29-1 and TRBJ2-3; D is uncertain. V was pared by 5 bases and J by 6 bases, with 6 bases between. The CDR3 is made up of 10 amino acids. Germline CDR1 reads SQVTM; CDR2 reads ANQGSEA. CDR3 protein: CSVHRDTQYF. The CDR3 DNA reads TGCAGCGTTCACCGGGATACGCAGTATTTT.

This rearrangement joins TRBV20-1 to TRBJ2-2; D call uncertain. Looked up from germline, CDR1 is DFQATT and CDR2 is SNEGSKA (reference sequence). This CDR3 contains 11 residues. V lost 3 bases and J 4 bases, leaving 3 bases between the germline ends. Written as DNA, the CDR3 is TGCAGTGCTAGGGCCACCGGGGAGCTGTTTTTT. Translation: CSARATGELFF.

The chain links TRBV19 to TRBJ2-1; 10 bases align to TRBD2. V shed 2 bases, J shed 9 bases, and the junction held 13 bases outside the gene matches. The CDR3 is 17 amino acids. CDR1 and CDR2 from the germline V gene are LNHDA and SQIVND (reference sequence). As DNA, the CDR3 is TGTGCCAGTAGTATAATATTCACTAGCGGGAAGATCAGTGAGCAGTTCTTC. Translating gives CASSIIFTSGKISEQFF.

This sequence joins TRBV27 and TRBJ1-2; 11 bases are shared with TRBD1. This CDR3 contains 15 residues. Germline V lookup: CDR1 MNHEY, CDR2 SMNVEV (reference sequence). With 5 bases clipped from V and 7 bases from J, the junction kept 9 bases outside the gene matches. The CDR3 DNA reads TGTGCCAGCAGTCTCGGACAGGGGGCATTTCGTGGCTACACCTTC. This encodes CASSLGQGAFRGYTF.

This clone was seen just once. The chain employs TRBV18 and TRBJ2-5; TRBD1 aligns across 10 bases. There are 15 residues in the CDR3. From germline, CDR1 is KGHSH and CDR2 LQKENI. Trimming at V came to 3 bases and at J to 5 bases, leaving 6 bases not matched to a gene. This CDR3 is CASSPGTGVSETQYF. For the CDR3, the DNA is TGTGCCAGCTCACCGGGGACAGGGGTGTCGGAGACCCAGTACTTC.

The rearrangement joins TRBV6-1 to TRBJ2-1, with D possibly being TRBD1 (6 bases). V was clipped by 4 bases and J by 5 bases, with 12 bases between them. This CDR3 is built from 14 residues. Per germline, CDR1 MNHNS and CDR2 SASEGT. Here the CDR3 reads CASSAQTGNNEQFF. DNA of the CDR3: TGTGCCAGCAGTGCACAGACAGGTAACAATGAGCAGTTCTTC.

The chain carries TRBV7-3 and TRBJ2-1; TRBD2 matches 8 bases. This CDR3 contains 16 residues. Germline values: CDR1 SGHTA, CDR2 FQGTGA. V trimming: 2 bases; J trimming: 2 bases; junction bases outside the gene matches: 5. CDR3 in amino acids: CASSLYPGGPYNEQFF. CDR3 in DNA: TGTGCCAGCAGCTTATACCCGGGAGGGCCCTACAATGAGCAGTTCTTC.

DNA of the CDR3: TGTGCCAGCAGTCCCATTGGTGCTAGCGGAGCATACGAGCAGTACTTC. This gives the protein CASSPIGASGAYEQYF. This chain uses TRBV27 with TRBJ2-7; TRBD2 agrees at 7 bases. CDR3 length: 16 amino acids. Trimming removed 5 bases from V and 4 bases from J; junction bases left unmatched: 14. CDR1 and CDR2 (germline): MNHEY, SMNVEV (reference sequence).

The J gene is TRBJ1-1, the V gene TRBV29-1; D may be TRBD1 (6 bases). V was pared by 2 bases and J by 5 bases, with 24 bases between. The CDR3 has 17 amino acids. Germline CDR1 is SQVTM and CDR2 is ANQGSEA. CDR3 loop: CSVEYVPGTMSWTEAFF. The CDR3 DNA reads as TGCAGCGTTGAATACGTTCCCGGGACAATGTCATGGACTGAAGCTTTCTTT.

The chain joins TRBV7-8 to TRBJ1-5, with TRBD1 matching over 9 bases. Losses at the gene ends were 1 base for V and 1 base for J; bases not matched to a gene: 11. This CDR3 has 19 amino acids. The germline V gene has CDR1 SGHVS and CDR2 FQNEAQ. The chain's CDR3 is CASSLEFTGGRESNQPQHF. CDR3 nucleotides: TGTGCCAGCAGCTTAGAGTTCACAGGGGGCCGGGAGAGCAATCAGCCCCAGCATTTT.

This sequence joins TRBV14 and TRBJ2-7; D is undetermined. This CDR3 region has 15 residues. Per the germline V gene, CDR1 is SGHDN and CDR2 is FVKESK. The V end was cut by 0 bases, the J end by 5 bases, with 14 bases between. DNA for the CDR3: TGTGCCAGCAGCCAAGAATGGGCCTCCAGGCACGAGCAGTACTTC. Translating gives CASSQEWASRHEQYF.

The rearrangement joins TRBV5-1 to TRBJ2-7; 7 bases match TRBD1. Germline V gene sequence: CDR1 SGHRS, CDR2 YFSETQ. This CDR3 is 13 amino acids long. With V trimmed by 5 bases and J by 3 bases, 5 bases remained unmatched. The CDR3 reads CASRPGTDYEQYF. DNA for the CDR3: TGCGCCAGCAGGCCCGGGACAGACTACGAGCAGTACTTC.

This sequence joins TRBV19 and TRBJ2-7; D is possibly TRBD2 (5 bases). The CDR3 covers 14 residues. V was clipped by 5 bases and J by 0 bases, with 11 bases between them. Germline-derived CDR1 and CDR2 are LNHDA and SQIVND (reference sequence). The CDR3 DNA reads TGTGCCAGTAGTCACGGGGTAAGCTCCTACGAGCAGTACTTC. Translation: CASSHGVSSYEQYF.

This clone occurred once. The rearrangement links TRBV5-6 to TRBJ2-7; tentative D call: TRBD1 (6 bases). The CDR3 consists of 13 residues. V lost 0 bases and J 7 bases, leaving 11 bases between the germline ends. The germline V gene encodes CDR1 SGHDT and CDR2 YYEEEE. CDR3 amino acids: CASSLVGGREQYF. The DNA for the CDR3 is TGTGCCAGCAGCTTGGTTGGGGGCCGGGAGCAGTACTTC. The full variable domain, its missing parts supplied by reference TRBV5-6 and TRBJ2-7, is DAGVTQSPTHLIKTRGQQVTLRCSPKSGHDTVSWYQQALGQGPQFIFQYYEEEERQRGNFPDRFSGHQFPNYSSELNVNALLLGDSALYLCASSLVGGREQYFGPGTRLTVT.

In regard to this clone: The same CDR3 can be traced to other DNA sequences in this sample. The V gene is TRBV11-2, the J gene TRBJ1-1; D gene unclear. Deletions cut 2 bases from V and 3 bases from J, with 7 bases between. The CDR3 runs 13 residues. CDR1 is SGHAT, CDR2 FQNNGV, per germline. The CDR3 is CASSLFSDTEAFF. The CDR3 nucleotides read TGTGCCAGCAGCTTATTCAGCGACACTGAAGCTTTCTTT.

This chain connects TRBV5-4 to TRBJ2-7, with 10 positions matching TRBD2. Per the germline V gene, CDR1 is SGHNT and CDR2 is YYREEE (reference sequence). Losses at the gene ends were 4 bases for V and 5 bases for J; bases not matched to a gene: 9. The CDR3 has 15 residues. The CDR3 region is CASSRSGRPPNEQYF. CDR3 in DNA: TGTGCCAGCAGCCGTAGCGGGAGGCCCCCCAACGAGCAGTACTTC.